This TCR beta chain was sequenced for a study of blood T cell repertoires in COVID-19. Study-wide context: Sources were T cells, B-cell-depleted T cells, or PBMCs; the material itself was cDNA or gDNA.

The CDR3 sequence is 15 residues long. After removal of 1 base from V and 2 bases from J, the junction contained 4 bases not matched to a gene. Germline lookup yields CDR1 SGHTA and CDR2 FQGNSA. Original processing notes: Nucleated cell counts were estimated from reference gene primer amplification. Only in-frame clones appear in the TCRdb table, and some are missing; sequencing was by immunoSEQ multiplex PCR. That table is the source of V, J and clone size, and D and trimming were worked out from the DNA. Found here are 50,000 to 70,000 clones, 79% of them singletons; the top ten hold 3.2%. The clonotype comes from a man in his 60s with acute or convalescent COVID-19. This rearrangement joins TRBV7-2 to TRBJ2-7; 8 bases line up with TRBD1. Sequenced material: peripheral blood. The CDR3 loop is CASSLGTGTAYEQYF. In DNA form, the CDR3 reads TGTGCCAGCAGCTTAGGGACAGGGACAGCCTACGAGCAGTACTTC.